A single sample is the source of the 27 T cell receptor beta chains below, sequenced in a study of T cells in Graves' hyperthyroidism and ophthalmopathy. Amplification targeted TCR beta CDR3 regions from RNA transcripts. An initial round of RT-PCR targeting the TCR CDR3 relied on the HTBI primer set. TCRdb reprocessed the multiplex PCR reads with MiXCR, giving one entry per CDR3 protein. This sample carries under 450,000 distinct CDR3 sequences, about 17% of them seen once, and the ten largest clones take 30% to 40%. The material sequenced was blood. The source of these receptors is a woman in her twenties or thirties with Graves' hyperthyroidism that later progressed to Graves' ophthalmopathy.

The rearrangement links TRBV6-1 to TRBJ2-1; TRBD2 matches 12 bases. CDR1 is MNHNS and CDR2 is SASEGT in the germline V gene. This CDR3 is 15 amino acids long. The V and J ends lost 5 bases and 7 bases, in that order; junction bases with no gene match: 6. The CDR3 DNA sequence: TGTGCCAGCAGTCCTAGCGGGGGGGCCATGAATGAGCAGTTCTTC. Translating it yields CASSPSGGAMNEQFF.

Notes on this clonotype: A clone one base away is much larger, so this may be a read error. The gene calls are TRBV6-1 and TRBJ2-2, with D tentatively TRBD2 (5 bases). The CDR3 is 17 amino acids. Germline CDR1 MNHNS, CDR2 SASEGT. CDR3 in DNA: TGTGCCGGCAGCACAAAAACTAGTCATGCTAGTACCGGGGAGCTGTTTTTT. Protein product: CAGSTKTSHASTGELFF.

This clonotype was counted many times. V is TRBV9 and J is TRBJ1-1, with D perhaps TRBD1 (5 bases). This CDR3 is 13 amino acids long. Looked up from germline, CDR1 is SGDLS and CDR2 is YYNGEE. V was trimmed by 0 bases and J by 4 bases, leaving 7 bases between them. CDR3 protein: CASSVGGTTEAFF. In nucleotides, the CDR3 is TGTGCCAGCAGCGTAGGTGGGACCACTGAAGCTTTCTTT.

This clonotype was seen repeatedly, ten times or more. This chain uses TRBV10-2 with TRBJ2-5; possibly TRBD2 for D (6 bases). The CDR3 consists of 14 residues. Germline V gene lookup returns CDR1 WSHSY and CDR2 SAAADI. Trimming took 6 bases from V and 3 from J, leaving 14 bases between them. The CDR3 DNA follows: TGCGCCAGCAGCGATATTGGACTAAAAGAGACCCAGTACTTC. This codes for CASSDIGLKETQYF.

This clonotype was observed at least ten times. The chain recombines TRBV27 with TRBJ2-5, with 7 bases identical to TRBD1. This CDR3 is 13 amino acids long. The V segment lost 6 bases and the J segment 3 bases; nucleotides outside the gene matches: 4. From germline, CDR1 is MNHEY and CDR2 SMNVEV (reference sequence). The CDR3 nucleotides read TGTGCCAGCAGCTCCGACAGGGAAGAGACCCAGTACTTC. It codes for CASSSDREETQYF.

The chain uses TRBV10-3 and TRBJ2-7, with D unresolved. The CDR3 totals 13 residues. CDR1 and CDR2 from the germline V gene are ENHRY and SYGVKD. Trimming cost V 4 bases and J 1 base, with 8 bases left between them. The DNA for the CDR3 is TGTGCCATCAGTGGAGACGGTTCCTACGAGCAGTACTTC. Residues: CAISGDGSYEQYF.

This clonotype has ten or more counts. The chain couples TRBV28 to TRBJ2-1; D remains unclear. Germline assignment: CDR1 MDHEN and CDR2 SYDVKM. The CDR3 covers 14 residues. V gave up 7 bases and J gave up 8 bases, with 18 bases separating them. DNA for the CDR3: TGTGCCAGCACTCCGTTAGGGTTGAACGATGAGCAGTTCTTC. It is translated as CASTPLGLNDEQFF. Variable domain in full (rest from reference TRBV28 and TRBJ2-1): DVKVTQSSRYLVKRTGEKVFLECVQDMDHENMFWYRQDPGLGLRLIYFSYDVKMKEKGDIPEGYSVSREKKERFSLILESASTNQTSMYLCASTPLGLNDEQFFGPGTRLTVL.

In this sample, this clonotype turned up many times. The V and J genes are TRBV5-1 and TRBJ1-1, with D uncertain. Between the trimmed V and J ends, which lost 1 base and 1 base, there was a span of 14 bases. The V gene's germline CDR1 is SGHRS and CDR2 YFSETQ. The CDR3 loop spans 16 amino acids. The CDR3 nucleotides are TGCGCCAGCAGCTTGACACGGACTCGGCGGAACACTGAAGCTTTCTTT. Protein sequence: CASSLTRTRRNTEAFF.

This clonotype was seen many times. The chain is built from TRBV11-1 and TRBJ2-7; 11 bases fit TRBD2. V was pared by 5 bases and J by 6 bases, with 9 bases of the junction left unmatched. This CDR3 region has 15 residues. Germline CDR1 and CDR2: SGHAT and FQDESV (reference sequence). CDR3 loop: CASSHRLAGKIEQYF. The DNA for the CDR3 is TGTGCCAGCAGCCACAGACTAGCGGGGAAGATCGAGCAGTACTTC.

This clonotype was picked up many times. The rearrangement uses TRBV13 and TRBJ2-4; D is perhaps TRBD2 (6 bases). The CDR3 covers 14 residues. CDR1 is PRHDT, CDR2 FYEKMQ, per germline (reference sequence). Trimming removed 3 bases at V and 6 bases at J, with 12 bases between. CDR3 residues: CASSFGVGGNIQYF. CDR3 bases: TGTGCCAGCAGCTTCGGGGTCGGGGGAAACATTCAGTACTTC.

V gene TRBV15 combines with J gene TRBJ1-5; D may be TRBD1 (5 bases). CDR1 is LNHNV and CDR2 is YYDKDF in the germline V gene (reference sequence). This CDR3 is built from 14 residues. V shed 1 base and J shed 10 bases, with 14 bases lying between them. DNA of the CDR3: TGTGCCACCAGCAGAGGGGTAAGGGGAAGTCCCCAGCATTTT. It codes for CATSRGVRGSPQHF.

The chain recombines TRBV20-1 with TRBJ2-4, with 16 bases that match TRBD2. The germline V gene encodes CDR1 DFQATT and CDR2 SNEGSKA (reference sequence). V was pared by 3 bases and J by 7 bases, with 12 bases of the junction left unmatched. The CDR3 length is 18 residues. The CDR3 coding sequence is TGCAGTGCTAGTCTCTGGGGGACTAGCGGGGGGGCCGAGAACATTCAGTACTTC. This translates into CSASLWGTSGGAENIQYF.

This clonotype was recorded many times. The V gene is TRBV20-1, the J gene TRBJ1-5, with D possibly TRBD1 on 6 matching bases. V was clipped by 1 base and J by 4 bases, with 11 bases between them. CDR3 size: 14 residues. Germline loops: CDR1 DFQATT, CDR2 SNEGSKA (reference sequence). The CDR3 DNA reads TGCAGTGCTAGAGTAAAGGACAGTAATCAGCCCCAGCATTTT. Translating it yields CSARVKDSNQPQHF.

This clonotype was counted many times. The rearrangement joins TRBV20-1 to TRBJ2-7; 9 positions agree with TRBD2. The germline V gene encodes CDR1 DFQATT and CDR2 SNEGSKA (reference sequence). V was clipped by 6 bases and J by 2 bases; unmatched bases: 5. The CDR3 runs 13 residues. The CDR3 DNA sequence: TGCAGTGCGTTAGCGGGAGAGGCCTACGAGCAGTACTTC. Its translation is CSALAGEAYEQYF.

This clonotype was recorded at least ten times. In nucleotides, the CDR3 is TGCGCCAGCAGCTTGTCCGGGCAGCCCCAGCATTTT. Translation gives CASSLSGQPQHF. The chain couples TRBV5-1 to TRBJ1-5, with D unclear. Trimming took off 1 base at V and 7 bases at J, with 6 bases between the two ends. The length of the CDR3 is 12 residues. The germline CDR1 and CDR2 sequences are SGHRS and YFSETQ.

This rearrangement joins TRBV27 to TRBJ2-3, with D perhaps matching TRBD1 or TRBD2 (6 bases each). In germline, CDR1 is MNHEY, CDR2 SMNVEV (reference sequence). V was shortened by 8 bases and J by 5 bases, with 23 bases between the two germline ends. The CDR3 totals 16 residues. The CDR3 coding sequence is TGTGCCAGCTCTCCTCTGGACGGGGGCCGGGGAGATACGCAGTATTTT. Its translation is CASSPLDGGRGDTQYF.

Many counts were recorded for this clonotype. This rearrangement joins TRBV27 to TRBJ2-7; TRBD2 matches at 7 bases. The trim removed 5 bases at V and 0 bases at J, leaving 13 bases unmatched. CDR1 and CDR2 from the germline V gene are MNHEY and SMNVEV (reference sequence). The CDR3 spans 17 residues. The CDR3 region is CASSPEIKWEGSYEQYF. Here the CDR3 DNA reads TGTGCCAGCAGTCCCGAGATTAAGTGGGAGGGCTCCTACGAGCAGTACTTC.

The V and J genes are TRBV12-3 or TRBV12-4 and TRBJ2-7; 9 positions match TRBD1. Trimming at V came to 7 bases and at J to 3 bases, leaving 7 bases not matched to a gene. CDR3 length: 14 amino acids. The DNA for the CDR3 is TGTGCCAGCACCTTTGGGACAGGGCTCTACGAGCAGTACTTC. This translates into CASTFGTGLYEQYF.

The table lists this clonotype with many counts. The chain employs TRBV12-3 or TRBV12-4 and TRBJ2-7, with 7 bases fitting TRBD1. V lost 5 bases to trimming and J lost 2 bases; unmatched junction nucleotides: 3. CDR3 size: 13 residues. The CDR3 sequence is CASSTGTAYEQYF. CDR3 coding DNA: TGTGCCAGCAGTACCGGGACAGCCTACGAGCAGTACTTC.

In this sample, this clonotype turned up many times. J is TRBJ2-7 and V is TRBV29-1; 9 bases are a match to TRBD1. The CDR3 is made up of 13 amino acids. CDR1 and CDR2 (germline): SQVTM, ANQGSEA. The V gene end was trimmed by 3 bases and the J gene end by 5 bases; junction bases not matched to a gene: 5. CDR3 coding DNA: TGCAGCGTTGAGGGGGGACAGGGTGACGAGCAGTACTTC. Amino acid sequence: CSVEGGQGDEQYF.

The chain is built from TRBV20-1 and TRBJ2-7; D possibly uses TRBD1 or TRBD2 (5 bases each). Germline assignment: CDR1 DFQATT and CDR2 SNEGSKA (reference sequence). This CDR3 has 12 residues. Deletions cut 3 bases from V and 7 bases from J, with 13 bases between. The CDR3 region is CSARPRGEEQYF. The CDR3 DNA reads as TGCAGTGCTAGGCCCCGAGGGGAAGAGCAGTACTTC.

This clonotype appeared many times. The CDR3 loop reads CPQMVQETQYF. The CDR3 nucleotides are TGTCCCCAAATGGTTCAAGAGACCCAGTACTTC. The chain carries TRBV28 and TRBJ2-5, with unresolved D. Germline V gene lookup returns CDR1 MDHEN and CDR2 SYDVKM. This CDR3 comprises 11 residues.

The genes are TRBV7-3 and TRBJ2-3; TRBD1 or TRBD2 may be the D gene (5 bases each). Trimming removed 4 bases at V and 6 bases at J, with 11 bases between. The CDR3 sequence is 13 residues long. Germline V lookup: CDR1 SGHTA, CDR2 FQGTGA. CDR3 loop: CASSSGTKDTQYF. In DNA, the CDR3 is TGTGCCAGCAGCTCTGGGACCAAGGATACGCAGTATTTT.

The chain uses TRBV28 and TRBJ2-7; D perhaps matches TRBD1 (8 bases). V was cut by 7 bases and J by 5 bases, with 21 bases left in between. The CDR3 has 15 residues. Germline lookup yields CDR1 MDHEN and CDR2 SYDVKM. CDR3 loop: CASTHTGGADDEQYF. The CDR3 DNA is TGTGCCAGCACCCATACAGGGGGGGCTGATGACGAGCAGTACTTC.

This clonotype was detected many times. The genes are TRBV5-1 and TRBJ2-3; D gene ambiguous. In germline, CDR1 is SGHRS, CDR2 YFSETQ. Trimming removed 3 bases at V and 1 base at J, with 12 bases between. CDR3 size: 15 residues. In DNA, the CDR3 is TGCGCCAGCAGCTCACTTTGGCCAGGCACAGATACGCAGTATTTT. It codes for CASSSLWPGTDTQYF. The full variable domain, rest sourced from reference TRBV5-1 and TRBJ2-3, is KAGVTQTPRYLIKTRGQQVTLSCSPISGHRSVSWYQQTPGQGLQFLFEYFSETQRNKGNFPGRFSGRQFSNSRSEMNVSTLELGDSALYLCASSSLWPGTDTQYFGPGTRLTVL.

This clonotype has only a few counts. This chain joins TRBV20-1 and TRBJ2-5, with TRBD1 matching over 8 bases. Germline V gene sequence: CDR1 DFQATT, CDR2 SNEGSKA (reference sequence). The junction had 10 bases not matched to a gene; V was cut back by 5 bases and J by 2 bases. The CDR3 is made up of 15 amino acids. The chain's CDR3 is CSAQKGTGTQETQYF. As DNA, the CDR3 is TGCAGTGCTCAAAAAGGGACAGGAACGCAAGAGACCCAGTACTTC.

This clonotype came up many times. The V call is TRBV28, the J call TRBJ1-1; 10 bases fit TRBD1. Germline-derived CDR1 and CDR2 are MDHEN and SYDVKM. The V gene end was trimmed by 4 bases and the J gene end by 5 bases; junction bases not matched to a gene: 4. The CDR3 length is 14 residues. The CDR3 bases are TGTGCCAGCAGTTCAGGGACAGGGGTTACTGAAGCTTTCTTT. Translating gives CASSSGTGVTEAFF.